This TCR beta chain was recorded in a study of CD8 T cells in ankylosing spondylitis. Study-level points and caveats: There were earlier reports of some motif variants in reactive arthritis synovial fluid and blood.

This clonotype showed up many times. Its matching antigen is unknown. Each TCR beta library was made by quantitative 5'-RACE that incorporated molecular barcodes. MiXCR was run by TCRdb on the 5' RACE reads, yielding one entry per CDR3 protein. The sample lists 200,000 to 300,000 distinct CDR3 sequences; roughly 8.6% were seen once. Germline loops: CDR1 SEHNR, CDR2 FQNEAQ (reference sequence). The CDR3 is 14 amino acids. J gave up 8 bases and V 2 bases, and 2 bases lay outside the gene matches. Specimen: blood, either unsorted or a sorted T cell fraction (not recorded which). This sequence was found in a male donor with ankylosing spondylitis or in good health (not recorded which). The chain joins TRBV7-9 to TRBJ1-4; 10 positions agree with TRBD1. The chain's CDR3 is CASSLQTGGEKLFF. The CDR3 DNA reads as TGTGCCAGCAGCTTACAGACAGGGGGCGAAAAACTGTTTTTT.